The 10 T cell receptor beta chains reported below all come from one sample, sequenced in a study of OX40 agonist ivuxolimab in advanced cancers. The repertoire was sequenced with immunoSEQ multiplex PCR; TCRdb's copy has only in-frame clones and lacks some. The sample includes 90,000 to 130,000 clones, roughly 90% of them seen just once. Specimen: CD4+ or CD8+ T cells sorted from blood, collected in a trial of the OX40 agonist ivuxolimab. These receptors originate from an adult with an advanced solid tumor such as melanoma, head and neck, liver or kidney cancer.

The chain is built from TRBV4-1 and TRBJ2-7, with D unclear. V was shortened by 0 bases and J by 8 bases, with 8 bases between the two germline ends. This CDR3 has 12 residues. The germline V gene has CDR1 MGHRA and CDR2 YSYEKL. The CDR3 nucleotides are TGCGCCAGCAGCCAAGATAGTGCCCAGCAGTACTTC. This translates into CASSQDSAQQYF.

A single count supports this clone. V is TRBV5-6 and J is TRBJ2-5; 10 nucleotides match TRBD2. Germline V gene data show CDR1 as SGHDT and CDR2 as YYEEEE. The CDR3 totals 16 residues. V was pared by 2 bases and J by 2 bases, with 6 bases of the junction left unmatched. The CDR3 bases are TGTGCCAGCAGCTTCCCGACTAGCGGGCGGCAAGAGACCCAGTACTTC. Amino acids: CASSFPTSGRQETQYF.

The chain combines TRBV5-4 with TRBJ2-7; the D gene is possibly TRBD1 (5 bases). This CDR3 spans 14 amino acids. V lost 2 bases and J 5 bases, leaving 14 bases between the germline ends. Germline V CDR1 and CDR2: SGHNT, YYREEE (reference sequence). The CDR3 protein is CASSLSQGFHEQYF. CDR3 DNA sequence: TGTGCCAGCAGCTTAAGTCAGGGATTCCACGAGCAGTACTTC.

This clone has only a few counts. The chain couples TRBV10-2 to TRBJ1-6; weak D call: TRBD1 (5 bases). Trimming cost V 6 bases and J 10 bases, with 13 bases left between them. This CDR3 spans 13 amino acids. CDR1 and CDR2 from the germline V gene are WSHSY and SAAADI. The CDR3, as DNA: TGCGCCAGCAGGTCGGGGGTACAGTCACCCCTCCACTTT. As protein: CASRSGVQSPLHF.

This clone turned up a few times. V and J are TRBV9 and TRBJ1-6; D call uncertain. The V and J ends lost 7 bases and 7 bases respectively, with 9 bases between them. Germline lookup yields CDR1 SGDLS and CDR2 YYNGEE. The CDR3 runs 12 residues. CDR3 in amino acids: CASGYGNSPLHF. As DNA, the CDR3 is TGTGCCAGCGGGTATGGGAATTCACCCCTCCACTTT. Together with reference TRBV9 and TRBJ1-6, the CDR3 gives the full variable domain: DSGVTQTPKHLITATGQRVTLRCSPRSGDLSVYWYQQSLDQGLQFLIQYYNGEERAKGNILERFSAQQFPDLHSELNLSSLELGDSALYFCASGYGNSPLHFGNGTRLTVT.

This chain joins TRBV19 and TRBJ1-2; D unclear. Trimming took off 4 bases at V and 1 base at J, with 4 bases between the two ends. CDR1 LNHDA and CDR2 SQIVND come from the germline V gene (reference sequence). This CDR3 spans 12 amino acids. The CDR3 loop is CASSTRNYGYTF. In DNA, the CDR3 is TGTGCCAGTAGTACCCGTAACTATGGCTACACCTTC.

The rearrangement links TRBV2 to TRBJ2-4, with no clear D. This CDR3 is 15 amino acids long. V lost 3 bases and J lost 0, with 9 bases in between. CDR1 SNHLY and CDR2 FYNNEI come from the germline V gene. CDR3 nucleotide sequence: TGTGCCAGCAGTGAGCCCCTTTTAGCCAAAAACATTCAGTACTTC. It encodes CASSEPLLAKNIQYF. The full variable domain, completed using reference TRBV2 and TRBJ2-4, is EPEVTQTPSHQVTQMGQEVILRCVPISNHLYFYWYRQILGQKVEFLVSFYNNEISEKSEIFDDQFSVERPDGSNFTLKIRSTKLEDSAMYFCASSEPLLAKNIQYFGAGTRLSVL.

V and J are TRBV5-5 and TRBJ2-1, with TRBD2 as a possible D gene (5 bases). CDR1 SGHKS and CDR2 YYEKEE come from the germline V gene (reference sequence). The CDR3 has 14 amino acids. Trimming took 3 bases from V and 2 from J, leaving 9 bases between them. Written as DNA, the CDR3 is TGTGCCAGCAGCTCTCGGGATCCCTACAATGAGCAGTTCTTC. Translating gives CASSSRDPYNEQFF.

The chain's CDR3 is CASSGGTAKNIQYF. As DNA, the CDR3 is TGTGCCAGCAGTGGCGGGACAGCCAAAAACATTCAGTACTTC. The chain carries TRBV6-1 and TRBJ2-4, with a possible D match to TRBD2 (6 bases). With 4 bases removed from V and 0 bases from J, the gap between germline ends came to 7 bases. Germline assignment: CDR1 MNHNS and CDR2 SASEGT. This CDR3 has 14 amino acids.

V gene TRBV4-2 combines with J gene TRBJ1-1; 7 nucleotides align to TRBD1. The CDR3 totals 15 residues. Germline loops: CDR1 LGHNA, CDR2 YNFKEQ. Trimming cost V 4 bases and J 1 base; bases outside gene matches: 6. CDR3 bases: TGTGCCAGCAGCCTGTCCAGGGGGGAGAACACTGAAGCTTTCTTT. Its translation: CASSLSRGENTEAFF.